The T cell receptor (beta chain) described here comes from a study of glioma-infiltrating T cells. This clonotype was detected only once. A much bigger clone sits one base away, suggesting this may be a read error. Using RNA template, CDR3s of TCR alpha and beta were amplified with iRepertoire arm-PCR. A single record per CDR3 protein comes from TCRdb applying MiXCR to the multiplex PCR reads. The sample holds about 12,000 distinct CDR3 sequences, around a quarter seen once. The germline CDR1 and CDR2 sequences are DFQATT and SNEGSKA (reference sequence). J was trimmed by 5 bases and V by 5 bases; bases with no gene match: 8. This CDR3 is built from 14 residues.

The sequence derives from a human donor with low-grade glioma or glioblastoma, undergoing nonglioma brain surgery, or in good health (not recorded which). The gene calls are TRBV20-1 and TRBJ2-1, with 8 bases fitting TRBD2. The material sequenced was glioma tissue, nonneoplastic brain tissue, or PBMCs (not recorded which). The CDR3 nucleotides read TGCAGTGCTGTCCTAGCGGGCGGCCACAATGAGCAGTTCTTC. Its protein is CSAVLAGGHNEQFF.